A single T cell receptor beta chain is shown here with its context. The antigen remains undetermined. During the collection period, no donor immune events like infections were recorded. The CDR3 extends over 16 amino acids. J gave up 7 bases and V 3 bases, and 13 bases lay outside the gene matches. The germline V gene has CDR1 MNHEY and CDR2 SVGAGI. Produced via immunoSEQ multiplex PCR; TCRdb's table is partial and in-frame only. This sample has about 110,000 clones, with less than 90% found just once. These data belong to a study of identifying expanded T cells in peripheral blood. Study-wide findings and caveats: Across healthy donors, higher total template counts meant significantly greater approximately 2-week count variance. Technical replicates showed approximately 1.2 changed clones; about two weeks around 15; four weeks 19.

This chain joins TRBV6-5 and TRBJ2-5; 8 nucleotides agree with TRBD1. Sequencing used blood. The receptor was isolated from a person aged 18 to 69 in good health. This CDR3 reads CASSYTPGGKGATQYF. CDR3 in DNA: TGTGCCAGCAGTTATACTCCAGGGGGCAAGGGGGCGACCCAGTACTTC.